This T cell receptor (beta chain) was identified during a study of blood T cell repertoires in COVID-19. Study at large: The United States, Italy and Spain provided the acute and convalescent COVID-19 samples. PBMCs, B-cell-depleted T cells, or T cells provided the cDNA or gDNA that made up the material.

This table comes from immunoSEQ multiplex PCR, and its TCRdb copy is limited to in-frame clones, with some not included. In the table there are under 250,000 clones, 80% to 95% of which are singletons. Unmatched junction bases numbered 4, after V lost 4 bases and J lost 4 bases. The CDR3 runs 13 residues. Germline values: CDR1 GTSNPN, CDR2 SVGIG (reference sequence). The Seattle site enrolled patients during active infection and followed them longitudinally. Material: peripheral blood. This TCR was recovered from a man aged 60 to 75 with COVID-19, enrolled during active disease. The chain recombines TRBV30 with TRBJ2-3; 8 bases fit TRBD2. The CDR3 is CAWTTGGSDTQYF. In DNA, the CDR3 is TGTGCCTGGACTACGGGGGGGTCAGATACGCAGTATTTT.